These T cell receptor beta chains were read from a single sample in a study of T cell repertoires in cytomegalovirus infection. No cognate antigen is known for these TCRs. TCRdb re-analysed the reads in MiXCR, keeping a single row per CDR3 protein. This repertoire shows 830,000 or so distinct CDR3 sequences, roughly 33% found once; its top ten account for around 12%. The sample here was cultured CD8+ T cells from PBMCs, taken from culture after CMV antigen stimulation. These TCRs come from a human donor in good health (CMV status not recorded). Some clones in this sample may be carry-over from other donors' samples. Both conserved end residues are part of each CDR3. D genes are given only for firm matches. Some rows mark clone size as missing; the rest say once, few, many or name a class of expanded clone.

>TRBD1|14|TRBV7-3|NA|TRBJ1-1
CASSSPGTAGEAFF
TGTGCCAGCAGCTCCCCGGGGACAGCGGGCGAAGCTTTCTTT
>TRBD1|17|TRBV10-3|few|TRBJ2-1
CAISESGQGRGGNEQFF
TGTGCCATCAGTGAGTCGGGACAGGGGCGAGGTGGCAATGAGCAGTTCTTC
>NA|15|TRBV28|few|TRBJ1-5
CASSNGVPISEPQHF
TGTGCCAGCAGTAATGGCGTCCCGATATCAGAGCCCCAGCATTTT
>NA|15|TRBV13|NA|TRBJ1-3
CASGQAGFPGNTIYF
TGTGCCAGCGGTCAAGCAGGGTTCCCCGGAAACACCATATATTTT
>NA|15|TRBV7-2|many|TRBJ2-3
CASSLGGPSTDTQYF
TGTGCCAGCAGCTTGGGTGGTCCTAGCACAGATACGCAGTATTTT
>TRBD1|17|TRBV28|few|TRBJ2-3
CASSFARQGGSTDTQYF
TGTGCCAGCAGTTTCGCCCGACAGGGGGGGAGCACAGATACGCAGTATTTT
>NA|15|TRBV27|NA|TRBJ1-2
CASSHLPGREYGYTF
TGTGCCAGCAGTCACCTTCCGGGACGAGAATATGGCTACACCTTC
>TRBD1|12|TRBV12-3/TRBV12-4|many|TRBJ1-4
CASSPGDREGFF
TGTGCCAGCAGTCCCGGGGACAGGGAAGGGTTTTTT
>TRBD1|17|TRBV5-1|NA|TRBJ1-2
CASSLAGQGLANYGYTF
TGCGCCAGCAGCTTGGCGGGACAGGGTCTTGCTAACTATGGCTACACCTTC
>NA|13|TRBV4-3|NA|TRBJ2-1
CASSPKPGNEQFF
TGCGCCAGCAGCCCAAAGCCGGGAAATGAGCAGTTCTTC
>TRBD1|14|TRBV4-3|few|TRBJ1-1
CASSQDRGGTEAFF
TGTGCCAGCAGCCAGGACAGGGGCGGCACTGAAGCTTTCTTT
>TRBD1|14|TRBV24-1|few|TRBJ2-1
CATRRGTGGNEQFF
TGTGCCACCAGGAGGGGGACAGGGGGCAATGAGCAGTTCTTC
>NA|17|TRBV11-2|NA|TRBJ1-1
CASSLAYGGDMNTEAFF
TGTGCCAGCAGCTTAGCCTATGGAGGGGATATGAACACTGAAGCTTTCTTT
>NA|14|TRBV7-9|few|TRBJ2-2
CASPNRANTGELFF
TGTGCCAGCCCGAACAGGGCGAACACCGGGGAGCTGTTTTTT
>NA|17|TRBV6-1|NA|TRBJ2-1
CASSEEEGGLPLRGRFF
TGTGCCAGCAGTGAAGAGGAGGGGGGACTACCCCTGCGGGGGCGGTTCTTC
>NA|15|TRBV10-3|many|TRBJ1-2
CAIKGGTQANYGYTF
TGTGCCATCAAAGGGGGGACACAAGCTAACTATGGCTACACCTTC
>NA|14|TRBV6-5|NA|TRBJ1-6
CASSYSNGLPPLHF
TGTGCCAGCAGTTACTCTAACGGACTCCCACCCCTCCACTTT
>NA|13|TRBV4-1|NA|TRBJ2-1
CASSQQGGNEQFF
TGCGCCAGCAGCCAGCAGGGGGGAAATGAGCAGTTCTTC
>NA|15|TRBV4-3|NA|TRBJ2-1
CASSQDGTPYNEQFF
TGCGCCAGCAGCCAAGACGGGACTCCTTACAATGAGCAGTTCTTC
>TRBD2|13|TRBV6-1|few|TRBJ2-3
CASRSGVRDTQYF
TGTGCCAGCAGAAGCGGGGTCCGGGATACGCAGTATTTT
>NA|16|TRBV7-9|NA|TRBJ1-5
CASSHAKGGRNQPQHF
TGTGCCAGCAGCCACGCGAAAGGGGGGCGCAATCAGCCCCAGCATTTT
>NA|16|TRBV19|NA|TRBJ1-3
CASSEIWSEYGNTIYF
TGTGCCAGTAGTGAAATATGGAGCGAATACGGAAACACCATATATTTT
>TRBD1|15|TRBV27|NA|TRBJ1-5
CASSSLDRGNQPQHF
TGTGCCAGCAGTTCCTTGGACAGGGGCAATCAGCCCCAGCATTTT